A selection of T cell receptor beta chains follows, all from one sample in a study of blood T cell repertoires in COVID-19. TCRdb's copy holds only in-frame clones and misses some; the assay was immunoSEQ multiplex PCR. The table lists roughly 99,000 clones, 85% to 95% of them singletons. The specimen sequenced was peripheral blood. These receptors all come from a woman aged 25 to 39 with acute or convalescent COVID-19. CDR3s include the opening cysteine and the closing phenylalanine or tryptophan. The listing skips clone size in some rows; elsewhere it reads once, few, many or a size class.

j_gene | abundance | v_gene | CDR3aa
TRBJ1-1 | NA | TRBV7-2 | CASSFRTDRGLTEAFF
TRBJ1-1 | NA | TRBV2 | CASIPSGTLNTEAFF
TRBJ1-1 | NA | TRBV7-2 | CASSPPGGVTEAFF
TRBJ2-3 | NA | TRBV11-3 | CASSLRQGSTDTQYF
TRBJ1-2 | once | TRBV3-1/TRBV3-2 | CASSQETRGKGYTF
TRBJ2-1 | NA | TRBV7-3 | CASSSQSGPYNEQFF
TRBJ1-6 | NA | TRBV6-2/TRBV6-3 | CASSYSGIRSPLHF
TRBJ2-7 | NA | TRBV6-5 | CASSDSSTRYF
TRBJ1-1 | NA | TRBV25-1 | CASRLRLDTEAFF
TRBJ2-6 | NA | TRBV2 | CASSQTGGAGANVLTF
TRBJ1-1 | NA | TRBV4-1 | CASRATGAREAFF
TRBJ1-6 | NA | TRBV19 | CATAREGSPLHF
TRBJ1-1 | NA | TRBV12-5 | CASGTGGMNTEAFF
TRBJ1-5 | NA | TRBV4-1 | CASSQRSNQPQHF
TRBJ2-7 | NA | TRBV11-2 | CASSLGPTSGISYEQYF
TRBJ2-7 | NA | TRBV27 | CASSSRAGTHEQYF
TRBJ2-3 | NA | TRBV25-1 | CASSSASGRGGADTQYF
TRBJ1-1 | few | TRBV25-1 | CASTLGGGKAFF
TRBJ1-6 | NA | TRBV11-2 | CASSLGVRYNSPLHF
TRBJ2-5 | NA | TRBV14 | CASSQEGLELAGKRTQYF
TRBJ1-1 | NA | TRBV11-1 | CASSLEQGNTEAFF
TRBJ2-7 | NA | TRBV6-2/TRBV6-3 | CASSYGGLAGEQYF
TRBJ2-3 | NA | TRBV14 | CASSQGLAGGFTDTQYF
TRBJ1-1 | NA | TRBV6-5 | CASSYGTGRLAFF
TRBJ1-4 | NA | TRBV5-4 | CASSLGGQGNEKLFF
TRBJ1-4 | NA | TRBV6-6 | CASTHGGVEEKLFF
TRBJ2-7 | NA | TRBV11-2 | CASSLGPRGGGDEQYF
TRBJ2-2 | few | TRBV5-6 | CASTYGSAGELFF
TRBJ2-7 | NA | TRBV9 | CASSVGQNYEQYF
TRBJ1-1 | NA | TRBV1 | CTSSQGRTGWRNTEAFF
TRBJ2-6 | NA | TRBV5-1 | CASSSPGLGGANVLTF
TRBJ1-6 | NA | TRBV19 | CASSIQGGSPLHF
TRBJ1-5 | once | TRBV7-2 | CASSWTGISQPQHF
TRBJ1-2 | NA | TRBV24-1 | CATSRDREGGYTF
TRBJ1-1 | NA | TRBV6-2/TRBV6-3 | CASSYSGRDMNTEAFF
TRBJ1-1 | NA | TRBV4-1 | CASSQADRGVNTEAFF
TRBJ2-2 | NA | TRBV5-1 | CASAEQGPLRSNTGELFF
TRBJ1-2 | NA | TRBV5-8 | CASSFRGVNYGYTF
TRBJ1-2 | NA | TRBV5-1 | CASSLEQAPNYGYTF
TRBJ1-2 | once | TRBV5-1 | CASSPSAGGRGSNYGYTF
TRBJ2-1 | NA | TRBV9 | CASSPSGAYNEQFF
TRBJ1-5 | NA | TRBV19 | CASSINQGAINQPQHF
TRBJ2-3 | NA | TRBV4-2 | CASSQVPGTGGADTQYF
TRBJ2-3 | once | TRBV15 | CATSTNSRAGATGHRGDTQYF
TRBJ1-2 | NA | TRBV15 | CATSRDQGRGLVYGYTF
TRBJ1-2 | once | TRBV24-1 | CATSDLLGDGYTF
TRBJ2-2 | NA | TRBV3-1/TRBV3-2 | CASSQVSGAGELFF
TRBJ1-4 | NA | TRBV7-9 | CASSLARTEVKLFF
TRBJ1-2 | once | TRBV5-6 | CASSQPGRGGGGYTF